The rows below give T cell receptor beta chains drawn from one sample of a study of blood T cell repertoires in COVID-19. Repertoires were generated with immunoSEQ multiplex PCR, while TCRdb's copy carries only in-frame clones and drops some. The profile shows roughly 160,000 clones, over 70% of them singletons. Sequencing was done on a sample of PBMCs or T cells enriched from blood (not recorded which). The receptors derive from a middle-aged man who had recovered from COVID-19. Both conserved end residues are part of each CDR3. Fields, in order: J gene, V gene, clone size, D gene, CDR3 protein. A D gene is named only where the DNA matches it firmly. Only part of the rows carry a size: once, few, many, or a class if the clone is expanded.

j_call: TRBJ2-5; v_call: TRBV7-8; clone_size: -; d_call: TRBD1; cdr3_aa: CASSARDREETQYF
j_call: TRBJ2-1; v_call: TRBV27; clone_size: -; d_call: TRBD2; cdr3_aa: CASRPEAGVQFF
j_call: TRBJ2-5; v_call: TRBV7-2; clone_size: once; d_call: TRBD1; cdr3_aa: CASSFRGGTGVQETQYF
j_call: TRBJ1-2; v_call: TRBV10-3; clone_size: few; d_call: -; cdr3_aa: CAISDTASNYGYTF
j_call: TRBJ1-2; v_call: TRBV3-1/TRBV3-2; clone_size: -; d_call: -; cdr3_aa: CASSQDGPTGGADYGYTF
j_call: TRBJ2-7; v_call: TRBV19; clone_size: -; d_call: TRBD2; cdr3_aa: CASSLGSGGASYEQYF
j_call: TRBJ1-4; v_call: TRBV2; clone_size: once; d_call: -; cdr3_aa: CASSDQAGVGKLFF
j_call: TRBJ1-5; v_call: TRBV7-9; clone_size: -; d_call: -; cdr3_aa: CASSPAGGQPQHF
j_call: TRBJ2-5; v_call: TRBV28; clone_size: -; d_call: TRBD2; cdr3_aa: CASNRGLSGGGQETQYF
j_call: TRBJ2-7; v_call: TRBV5-1; clone_size: -; d_call: -; cdr3_aa: CASSLDLSSYEQYF
j_call: TRBJ2-7; v_call: TRBV19; clone_size: -; d_call: TRBD1; cdr3_aa: CASSSSGTASYEQYF
j_call: TRBJ1-1; v_call: TRBV2; clone_size: -; d_call: TRBD1; cdr3_aa: CASRMPWTGPTEAFF
j_call: TRBJ2-2; v_call: TRBV5-1; clone_size: -; d_call: TRBD1; cdr3_aa: CASSTGQGADTGELFF
j_call: TRBJ1-2; v_call: TRBV30; clone_size: -; d_call: -; cdr3_aa: CAWSVLRRGTSYGYTF
j_call: TRBJ2-7; v_call: TRBV19; clone_size: -; d_call: -; cdr3_aa: CASSMNRDYEQYF
j_call: TRBJ1-1; v_call: TRBV12-5; clone_size: -; d_call: -; cdr3_aa: CASGFKVGTEAFF
j_call: TRBJ2-1; v_call: TRBV2; clone_size: -; d_call: TRBD2; cdr3_aa: CASSEGRGTIDNEQFF
j_call: TRBJ1-2; v_call: TRBV18; clone_size: -; d_call: -; cdr3_aa: CASSAQAGAYGYTF
j_call: TRBJ1-5; v_call: TRBV28; clone_size: -; d_call: -; cdr3_aa: CASSLPGSNQPQHF